Sequencing of this T cell receptor (beta chain) was carried out in a study of blood T cell repertoires in COVID-19. Study summary: Acute and convalescent COVID-19 specimens originated in the United States, Italy and Spain. In each case, the material was cDNA or gDNA derived from T cells, B-cell-depleted T cells, or PBMCs.

Allocation to cohorts depended on clinical history reported by the participants. The germline CDR1 and CDR2 sequences are SGHRS and YFSETQ. Unmatched junction bases numbered 3, after V lost 4 bases and J lost 4 bases. CDR3 length: 13 residues. The assay was immunoSEQ multiplex PCR, and TCRdb's table has in-frame clones only and misses some. The sample has about 400,000 clones, approximately 86% seen once. The sequencing input was PBMCs or T cells enriched from blood (not recorded which). The TCR sequence derives from a woman aged 40 to 49 with acute COVID-19. This chain uses TRBV5-1 with TRBJ1-2, with 8 bases aligning to TRBD1. DNA of the CDR3: TGCGCCAGCAGCAAAGGGACAGGCTATGGCTACACCTTC. It translates to CASSKGTGYGYTF.